This is a list of T cell receptor beta chains from one sample in a study of Graves' ophthalmopathy and Graves' hyperthyroidism. TCRdb re-analysed the multiplex PCR reads in MiXCR, keeping a single row per CDR3 protein. Of about 480,000 distinct CDR3 sequences in the sample, approximately 14% were seen once. Sequencing was done on a sample of blood. Every receptor here comes from a woman under 40 with Graves' ophthalmopathy. CDR3s include the opening cysteine and the closing phenylalanine or tryptophan. Fields, in order: clone size, D gene, V gene, J gene, CDR3 protein, CDR3 DNA. The D gene is left open where the match is weak. Size is omitted from some rows. Given values are once, few, many or a class for expanded clones.

size: NA
D: TRBD1
V: TRBV28
J: TRBJ1-2
CDR3: CASTSTGQANYGYTF
DNA: TGTGCCAGCACCTCGACAGGGCAAGCTAACTATGGCTACACCTTC

size: NA
D: NA
V: TRBV5-1
J: TRBJ1-3
CDR3: CASSAGPETGNTIYF
DNA: TGCGCCAGCAGCGCCGGACCGGAGACTGGAAACACCATATATTTT

size: NA
D: TRBD1
V: TRBV29-1
J: TRBJ1-2
CDR3: CSVEGVGQGASNYGYTF
DNA: TGCAGCGTTGAAGGTGTGGGACAGGGGGCGTCAAACTATGGCTACACCTTC

size: NA
D: NA
V: TRBV6-1
J: TRBJ1-1
CDR3: CASSPDSQVEAFF
DNA: TGTGCCAGCAGCCCGGACAGCCAAGTTGAAGCTTTCTTT

size: many
D: NA
V: TRBV24-1
J: TRBJ1-1
CDR3: CATSDQRGVGAFF
DNA: TGTGCCACCAGTGATCAGAGGGGCGTGGGAGCTTTCTTT

size: NA
D: TRBD2
V: TRBV19
J: TRBJ2-7
CDR3: CASQAGGAHEQYF
DNA: TGTGCCAGCCAAGCGGGGGGAGCCCACGAGCAGTACTTC

size: few
D: TRBD2
V: TRBV28
J: TRBJ2-1
CDR3: CASSPPGSGIRNEQFF
DNA: TGTGCCAGCAGTCCGCCCGGGAGCGGGATTCGAAATGAGCAGTTCTTC

size: many
D: NA
V: TRBV19
J: TRBJ1-2
CDR3: CASSISRGGGYTF
DNA: TGTGCCAGTAGTATCAGCCGGGGAGGCGGCTACACCTTC

size: many
D: NA
V: TRBV18
J: TRBJ1-6
CDR3: CASSEYNSPLHF
DNA: TGTGCCAGCTCAGAGTATAATTCACCCCTCCACTTT

size: few
D: NA
V: TRBV19
J: TRBJ1-5
CDR3: CASSIVGTRTTALGQPQHF
DNA: TGTGCCAGTAGTATAGTCGGGACACGAACCACCGCTCTGGGTCAGCCCCAGCATTTT

size: NA
D: NA
V: TRBV20-1
J: TRBJ1-1
CDR3: CSARDHRDNTEAFF
DNA: TGCAGTGCTAGAGATCACAGGGATAACACTGAAGCTTTCTTT

size: many
D: TRBD1
V: TRBV5-1
J: TRBJ1-1
CDR3: CASSLQGWNTEAFF
DNA: TGCGCCAGCAGCCTACAGGGGTGGAACACTGAAGCTTTCTTT

size: many
D: NA
V: TRBV11-1
J: TRBJ1-1
CDR3: CASSSPSSDEAFF
DNA: TGTGCCAGCAGCTCCCCCTCGAGCGATGAAGCTTTCTTT

size: few
D: NA
V: TRBV5-1
J: TRBJ1-2
CDR3: CASSFEVPDYGYTF
DNA: TGCGCCAGCAGCTTCGAAGTTCCAGACTATGGCTACACCTTC

size: few
D: NA
V: TRBV5-1
J: TRBJ2-2
CDR3: CASSPTNTGELLF
DNA: TGCGCCAGCAGCCCAACAAACACCGGGGAGCTGCTTTTT

size: few
D: NA
V: TRBV12-3/TRBV12-4
J: TRBJ2-1
CDR3: CASSFKMLGGGYNEQFF
DNA: TGTGCCAGCAGTTTTAAAATGCTAGGAGGGGGATACAATGAGCAGTTCTTC

size: many
D: NA
V: TRBV13
J: TRBJ1-5
CDR3: CASTNGLNQPQHF
DNA: TGTGCCAGCACCAACGGGTTGAATCAGCCCCAGCATTTT

size: many
D: TRBD2
V: TRBV7-2
J: TRBJ2-2
CDR3: CASSWTSVTGELFF
DNA: TGTGCCAGCAGCTGGACTAGCGTCACCGGGGAGCTGTTTTTT

size: many
D: TRBD1
V: TRBV12-3/TRBV12-4
J: TRBJ1-2
CDR3: CASSRQGFYGYTF
DNA: TGTGCCAGCAGTCGACAGGGATTCTATGGCTACACCTTC

size: NA
D: NA
V: TRBV28
J: TRBJ1-1
CDR3: CASSLFWGAQTEAFF
DNA: TGTGCCAGCAGTTTATTTTGGGGGGCGCAGACTGAAGCTTTCTTT

size: NA
D: NA
V: TRBV7-2
J: TRBJ1-1
CDR3: CASREAGWTEAFF
DNA: TGTGCCAGCAGAGAGGCCGGATGGACTGAAGCTTTCTTT

size: many
D: TRBD1
V: TRBV11-2
J: TRBJ1-2
CDR3: CASSGRGRDDRSYGYTF
DNA: TGTGCCAGCAGCGGCAGGGGGCGGGATGACAGGTCCTATGGCTACACCTTC

size: few
D: TRBD2
V: TRBV2
J: TRBJ2-5
CDR3: CASSERFGTSGLQETQYF
DNA: TGTGCCAGCAGTGAAAGATTTGGGACTAGCGGGCTGCAAGAGACCCAGTACTTC

size: many
D: TRBD1
V: TRBV12-3/TRBV12-4
J: TRBJ1-1
CDR3: CASRGQGINTEAFF
DNA: TGTGCCAGCAGGGGACAGGGGATAAACACTGAAGCTTTCTTT

size: NA
D: NA
V: TRBV4-2
J: TRBJ1-2
CDR3: CASSHQGGQSYGYTF
DNA: TGTGCCAGCAGCCACCAGGGAGGACAGTCCTATGGCTACACCTTC

size: many
D: NA
V: TRBV14
J: TRBJ1-1
CDR3: CASSPRILTGRGRSEAFF
DNA: TGTGCCAGCAGCCCGAGGATCCTAACAGGGAGAGGTCGTTCTGAAGCTTTCTTT

size: many
D: NA
V: TRBV15
J: TRBJ1-1
CDR3: CATSRKDSAEAFF
DNA: TGTGCCACCAGCAGAAAGGACAGCGCTGAAGCTTTCTTT

size: many
D: TRBD1
V: TRBV11-3
J: TRBJ2-2
CDR3: CASSPLGQGAGELFF
DNA: TGTGCCAGCAGCCCCTTGGGACAGGGTGCCGGGGAGCTGTTTTTT

size: many
D: TRBD1
V: TRBV2
J: TRBJ1-6
CDR3: CASPRDSLNSPLHF
DNA: TGTGCCAGCCCCCGGGACAGCCTTAATTCACCCCTCCACTTT

size: many
D: NA
V: TRBV20-1
J: TRBJ2-5
CDR3: CSAREAEAQETQYF
DNA: TGCAGTGCTAGAGAGGCCGAGGCTCAAGAGACCCAGTACTTC

size: many
D: TRBD1
V: TRBV20-1
J: TRBJ2-7
CDR3: CSATTGTGGSYEQYF
DNA: TGCAGTGCAACTACCGGGACAGGGGGTTCCTACGAGCAGTACTTC

size: few
D: TRBD1
V: TRBV7-8
J: TRBJ1-2
CDR3: CASSNSGTGVYGYTF
DNA: TGTGCCAGCAGCAACTCCGGGACAGGGGTATATGGCTACACCTTC

size: many
D: NA
V: TRBV12-3/TRBV12-4
J: TRBJ1-2
CDR3: CASSLMGYGYTF
DNA: TGTGCCAGCAGCCTAATGGGGTACGGCTACACCTTC